This T cell receptor beta chain came from a study of B cell selection in AIRE deficiency. Findings of the study overall: About 30.6% of healthy-donor shared Treg TCRbeta sequences appeared in patient Tconv cells.

Profiled with immunoSEQ multiplex PCR; TCRdb holds only in-frame clones, not every one. The repertoire has around 24,000 clones, approximately 96% of them found once; the top ten carry approximately 0.17%. Conventional CD4 T cells were sorted as CD4+CD127+ cells. Worth noting for this clone: What it binds is unknown.

The ends were cut back, 2 bases at V and 6 bases at J, with 7 bases in the middle. CDR1 is SEHNR, CDR2 FQNEAQ, per germline (reference sequence). The CDR3 has 12 amino acids. This receptor was identified in a human donor in good health. V and J are TRBV7-9 and TRBJ1-2; D call uncertain. Sequenced material: CD4+CD127+ conventional T cells sorted from PBMCs. The CDR3 loop is CASSLLLDGYTF. The CDR3 nucleotides are TGTGCCAGCAGCTTACTGCTGGATGGCTACACCTTC.